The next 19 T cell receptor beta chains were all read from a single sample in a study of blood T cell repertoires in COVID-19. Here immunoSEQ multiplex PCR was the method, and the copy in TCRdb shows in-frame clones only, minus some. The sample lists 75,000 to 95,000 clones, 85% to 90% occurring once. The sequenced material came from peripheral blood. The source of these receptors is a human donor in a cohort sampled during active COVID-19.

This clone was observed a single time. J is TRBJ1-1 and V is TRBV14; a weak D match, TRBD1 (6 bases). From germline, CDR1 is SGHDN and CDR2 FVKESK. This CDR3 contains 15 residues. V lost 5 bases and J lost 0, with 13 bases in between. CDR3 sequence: CASSGLGGLNTEAFF. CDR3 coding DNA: TGTGCCAGCAGCGGATTGGGGGGGCTGAACACTGAAGCTTTCTTT.

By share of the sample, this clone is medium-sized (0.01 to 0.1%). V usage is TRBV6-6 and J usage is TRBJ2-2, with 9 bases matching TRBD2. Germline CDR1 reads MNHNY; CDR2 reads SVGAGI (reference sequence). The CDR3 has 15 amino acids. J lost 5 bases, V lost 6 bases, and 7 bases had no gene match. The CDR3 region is CASRPPGLATGELFF. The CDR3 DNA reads TGTGCCAGCAGACCGCCGGGACTAGCTACCGGGGAGCTGTTTTTT.

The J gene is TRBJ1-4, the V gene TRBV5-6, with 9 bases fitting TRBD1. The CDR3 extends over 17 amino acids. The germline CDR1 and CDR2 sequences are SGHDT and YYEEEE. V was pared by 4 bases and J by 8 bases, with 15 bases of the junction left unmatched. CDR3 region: CASSLWTGVNFGEKLFF. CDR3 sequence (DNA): TGTGCCAGCAGCCTCTGGACAGGGGTGAACTTCGGGGAAAAACTGTTTTTT.

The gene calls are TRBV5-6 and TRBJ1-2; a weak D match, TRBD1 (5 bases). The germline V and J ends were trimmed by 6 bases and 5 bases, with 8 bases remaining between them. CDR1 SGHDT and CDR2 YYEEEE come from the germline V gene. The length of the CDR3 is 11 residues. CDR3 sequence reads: CASTPGYGYTF. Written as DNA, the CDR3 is TGTGCCAGCACCCCAGGGTATGGCTACACCTTC.

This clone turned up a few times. For the CDR3, the DNA is TGTGCCAGCAGTTATTATAGCGGTGATGGCTACACCTTC. This gives the protein CASSYYSGDGYTF. This sequence joins TRBV6-2 or TRBV6-3 and TRBJ1-2, with D unclear. CDR1 is MNHEY and CDR2 is SVGEGT in the germline V gene. Trimming took 3 bases from V and 6 from J, leaving 11 bases between them. The CDR3 totals 13 residues.

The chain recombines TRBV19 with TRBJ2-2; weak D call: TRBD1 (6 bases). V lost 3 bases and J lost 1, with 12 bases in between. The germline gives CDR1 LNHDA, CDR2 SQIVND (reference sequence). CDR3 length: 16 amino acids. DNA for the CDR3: TGTGCCAGTAGTATTCAAGGGGGATTGAACACCGGGGAGCTGTTTTTT. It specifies CASSIQGGLNTGELFF.

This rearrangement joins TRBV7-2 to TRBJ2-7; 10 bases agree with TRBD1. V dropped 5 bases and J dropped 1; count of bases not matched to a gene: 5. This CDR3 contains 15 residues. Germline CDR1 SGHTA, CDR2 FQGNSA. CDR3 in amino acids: CASSPRDRGSYEQYF. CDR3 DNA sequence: TGTGCCAGCAGCCCCCGGGACAGGGGTTCCTACGAGCAGTACTTC.

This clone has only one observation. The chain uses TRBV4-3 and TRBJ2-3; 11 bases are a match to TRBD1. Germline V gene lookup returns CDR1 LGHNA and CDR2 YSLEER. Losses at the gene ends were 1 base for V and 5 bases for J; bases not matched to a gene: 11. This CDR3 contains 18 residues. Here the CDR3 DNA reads TGCGCCAGCAGCCAAGGACGGGACAGGGGGAGGGAGGAAGATACGCAGTATTTT. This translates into CASSQGRDRGREEDTQYF.

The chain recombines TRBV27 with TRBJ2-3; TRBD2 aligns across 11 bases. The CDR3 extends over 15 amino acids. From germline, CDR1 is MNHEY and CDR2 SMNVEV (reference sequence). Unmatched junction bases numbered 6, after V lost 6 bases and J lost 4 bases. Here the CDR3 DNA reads TGTGCCAGCAGGGCACAACTAGCGGGAGCAGATACGCAGTATTTT. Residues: CASRAQLAGADTQYF.

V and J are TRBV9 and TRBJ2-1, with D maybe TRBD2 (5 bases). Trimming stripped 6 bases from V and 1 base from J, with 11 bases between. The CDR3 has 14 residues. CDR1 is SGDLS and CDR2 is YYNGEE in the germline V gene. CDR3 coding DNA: TGTGCCAGCAACGTCAGCGGTTCCTACAATGAGCAGTTCTTC. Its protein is CASNVSGSYNEQFF.

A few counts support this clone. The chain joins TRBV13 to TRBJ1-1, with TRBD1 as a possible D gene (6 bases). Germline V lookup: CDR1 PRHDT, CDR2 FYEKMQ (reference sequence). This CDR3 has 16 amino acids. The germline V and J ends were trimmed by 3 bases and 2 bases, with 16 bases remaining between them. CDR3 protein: CASSFMTGLSNTEAFF. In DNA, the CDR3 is TGTGCCAGCAGCTTTATGACAGGCCTATCTAACACTGAAGCTTTCTTT.

CDR3 protein: CASGMGPSNTEAFF. The CDR3 nucleotides read TGCGCCAGCGGTATGGGGCCCTCGAACACTGAAGCTTTCTTT. The chain couples TRBV5-1 to TRBJ1-1, with a possible D match to TRBD1 (5 bases). This CDR3 comprises 14 residues. Germline values: CDR1 SGHRS, CDR2 YFSETQ. With 7 bases removed from V and 1 base from J, the gap between germline ends came to 14 bases.

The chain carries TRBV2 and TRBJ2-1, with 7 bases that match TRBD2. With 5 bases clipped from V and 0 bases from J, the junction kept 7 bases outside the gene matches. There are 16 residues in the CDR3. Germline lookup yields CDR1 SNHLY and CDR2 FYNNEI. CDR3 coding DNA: TGTGCCAGCAGTCTTGAAGCGGGACTCTCCTACAATGAGCAGTTCTTC. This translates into CASSLEAGLSYNEQFF.

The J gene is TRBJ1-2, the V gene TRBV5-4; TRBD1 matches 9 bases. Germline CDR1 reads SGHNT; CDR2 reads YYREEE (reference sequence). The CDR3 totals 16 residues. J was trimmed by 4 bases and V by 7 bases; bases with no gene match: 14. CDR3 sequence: CASGGPGTGPTYGYTF. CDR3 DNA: TGTGCCAGCGGAGGCCCCGGGACAGGGCCTACCTATGGCTACACCTTC. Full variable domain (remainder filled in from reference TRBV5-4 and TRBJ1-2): ETGVTQSPTHLIKTRGQQVTLRCSSQSGHNTVSWYQQALGQGPQFIFQYYREEENGRGNFPPRFSGLQFPNYSSELNVNALELDDSALYLCASGGPGTGPTYGYTFGSGTRLTVV.

This CDR3 reads CASSSGTGNSPLHF. The CDR3 region has the DNA TGTGCCAGCAGTTCCGGGACAGGGAATTCACCCCTCCACTTT. V gene TRBV28 combines with J gene TRBJ1-6; 9 positions agree with TRBD1. Trimming removed 4 bases from V and 7 bases from J; junction bases left unmatched: 2. The CDR3 sequence is 14 residues long. Germline loops: CDR1 MDHEN, CDR2 SYDVKM. The whole variable domain, remainder taken from reference TRBV28 and TRBJ1-6, is DVKVTQSSRYLVKRTGEKVFLECVQDMDHENMFWYRQDPGLGLRLIYFSYDVKMKEKGDIPEGYSVSREKKERFSLILESASTNQTSMYLCASSSGTGNSPLHFGNGTRLTVT.

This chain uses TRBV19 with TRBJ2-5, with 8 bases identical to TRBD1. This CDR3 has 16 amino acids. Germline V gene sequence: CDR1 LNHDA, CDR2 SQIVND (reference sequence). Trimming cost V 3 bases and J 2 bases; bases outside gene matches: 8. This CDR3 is CASSIPRTGRQETQYF. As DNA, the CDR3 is TGTGCCAGTAGTATTCCCCGGACAGGGAGGCAAGAGACCCAGTACTTC.

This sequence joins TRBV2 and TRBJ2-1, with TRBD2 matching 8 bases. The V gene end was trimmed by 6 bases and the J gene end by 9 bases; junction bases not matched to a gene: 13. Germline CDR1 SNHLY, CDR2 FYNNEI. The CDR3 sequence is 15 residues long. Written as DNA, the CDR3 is TGTGCCAGCAGCGGTTCGGGGGGGCCTGTACTTGAGCAGTTCTTC. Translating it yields CASSGSGGPVLEQFF. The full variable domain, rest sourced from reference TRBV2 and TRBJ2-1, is EPEVTQTPSHQVTQMGQEVILRCVPISNHLYFYWYRQILGQKVEFLVSFYNNEISEKSEIFDDQFSVERPDGSNFTLKIRSTKLEDSAMYFCASSGSGGPVLEQFFGPGTRLTVL.

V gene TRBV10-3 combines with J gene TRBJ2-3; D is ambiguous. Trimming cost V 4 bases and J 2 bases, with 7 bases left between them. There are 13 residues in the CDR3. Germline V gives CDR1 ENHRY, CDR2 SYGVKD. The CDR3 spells CAISVEFTDTQYF. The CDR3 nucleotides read TGTGCCATCAGTGTCGAGTTCACAGATACGCAGTATTTT.

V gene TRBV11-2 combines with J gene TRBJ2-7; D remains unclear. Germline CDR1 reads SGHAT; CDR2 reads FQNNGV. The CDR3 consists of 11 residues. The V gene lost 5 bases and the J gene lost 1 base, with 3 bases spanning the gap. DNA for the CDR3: TGTGCCAGCAGCCCTTCCTACGAGCAGTACTTC. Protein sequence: CASSPSYEQYF.